Described below is a single T cell receptor beta chain sequence and its context. This clone was seen once. It lacks a known antigen. Nothing much larger sits one base from this clone, and base qualities are not available. TCRbeta CDR3 regions were amplified from genomic DNA using the immunoSEQ Assay, a bias-controlled multiplex PCR. Under the source paper's analysis protocol: Nucleated cell counts per sample were estimated from amplification of reference gene primers within the assay. To quantify the absolute abundance of each unique TCRbeta CDR3 rearrangement, sequence reads were collapsed and filtered. Productive Simpson clonality was computed per sample as the square root of Simpson's diversity index over productive rearrangements. The clones in this table, taken by TCRdb from immuneACCESS, are in-frame only. Not every clone is retained; where verified, under half of the shortfall comes from an unresolved V gene, and the cause of the rest is unknown. Clone size and V and J calls were adopted from that table, with D and trimming inferred from the DNA. The sample profile shows about 25,000 clones; around nine tenths of them were found once. The top ten constitute roughly 8.6% of the sample.

CDR1 and CDR2 are read off the germline V gene (reference sequence) as MNHEY and SMNVEV. Trimming accounts for 3 bases at V and 3 bases at J, while the number of junction bases matched to no gene is 13. CDR3 length: 17 amino acids, cysteine to phenylalanine. Kept here is only the CDR3 DNA, which spans 51 bases and is read in frame from base 1. The data derive from a study of blood T cell repertoires in COVID-19 (dated by TCRdb to 2019 to 2021). Context from the whole study: Samples covering the acute and convalescent phases of COVID-19 were provided by collaborators in the United States, Italy and Spain. The prospective study material was composed of cDNA or gDNA derived from T cells, B-cell-depleted T cells, or PBMCs. Deeply sampled blood TCRbeta repertoires from subjects exposed to, actively infected with, or recovered from COVID-19 were included in the dataset. A freely available public database, intended as a resource for researchers studying the immune response to SARS-CoV-2, is where the repertoires were released. The samples were drawn from the first 160 participants of the ongoing ImmuneRACE study and from over 950 subjects provided by 6 global collaborators. The sample metadata nearly always contained a de-identified subject ID, COVID-19 status, age in years and sex. Where available, HLA class I and class II types were obtained from metadata supplied by the sample provider rather than from assay-based typing. Results and caveats for the whole study, not just this receptor: The amount of clinical and demographic metadata varied by source and participant and was provided uncurated.

Collaborating institutions collected whole blood in K2EDTA tubes following their own protocols. For TCRbeta analysis, collaborators shipped samples in one of three forms: frozen whole blood, isolated PBMCs, or DNA extracted from either of those sample types. This clonotype was obtained from a human donor with active COVID-19. The donor label of this sample is uncertain. This sequence uses TRBV27 and TRBJ2-7, with 8 junctional bases fitting TRBD1. Source material: peripheral blood. The sequenced DNA: TGTGCCAGCAGTTTCCGGGCCGACAGGGGTTCATTCTACGAGCAGTACTTC. Its translation reads: CASSFRADRGSFYEQYF.